Sequencing of this T cell receptor beta chain was carried out in a study of T cells in Graves' hyperthyroidism and ophthalmopathy. The wider study: Pretreatment peripheral blood was obtained at initial diagnosis. Findings and caveats of the study: Among clonotypes expanded in thyroid above 0.001, most were also found in blood.

Regarding this clonotype: No antigen is known for it. A clone one base away is much larger, so this may be a read error. Since no conserved phenylalanine or tryptophan closes the CDR3, a read error is the likely cause.

RNA transcripts were the template for amplifying TCR beta CDR3 regions. Using the HTBI primer set, a first-round RT-PCR was run on the TCR CDR3. TCRdb redid the calling of the multiplex PCR reads with MiXCR, one entry per CDR3 protein. The table records fewer than 650,000 distinct CDR3 sequences, roughly 14% of them present only once. V lost 1 base, J lost 2 bases, and 3 bases stayed unmatched. Germline CDR1 reads SGHAT; CDR2 reads FQDESV (reference sequence). There are 17 residues in the CDR3. A patient was excluded if there was uncontrolled infection, other autoimmune disease, pregnancy or lactation.

This sequence joins TRBV11-1 and TRBJ2-6; 9 nucleotides line up with TRBD1. The receptor's source is a woman in her thirties or forties with Graves' ophthalmopathy. Sequencing used blood. The CDR3, as DNA: TGTGCCAGCAGCTTAGGACAGGGGGGAGCTGGGGCCAACGTCCTGACTCTC. Its translation: CASSLGQGGAGANVLTL.